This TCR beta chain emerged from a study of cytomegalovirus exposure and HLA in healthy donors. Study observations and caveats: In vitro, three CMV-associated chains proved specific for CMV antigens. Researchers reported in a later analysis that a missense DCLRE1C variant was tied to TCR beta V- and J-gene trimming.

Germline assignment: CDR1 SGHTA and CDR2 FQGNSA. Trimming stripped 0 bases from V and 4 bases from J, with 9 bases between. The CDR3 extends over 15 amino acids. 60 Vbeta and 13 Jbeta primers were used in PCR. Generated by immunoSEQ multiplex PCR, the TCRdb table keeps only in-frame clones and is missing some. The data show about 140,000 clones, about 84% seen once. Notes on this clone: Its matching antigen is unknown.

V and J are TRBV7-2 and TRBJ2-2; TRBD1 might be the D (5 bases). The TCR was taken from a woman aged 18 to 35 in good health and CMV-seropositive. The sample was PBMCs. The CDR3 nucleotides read TGTGCCAGCAGCTTAGCTTTCAGGGTCACCGGGGAGCTGTTTTTT. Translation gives CASSLAFRVTGELFF.